Listed here are 24 T cell receptor beta chains from one sample, sequenced in a study of T cells in Graves' hyperthyroidism and ophthalmopathy. Amplification of TCR beta CDR3 regions was performed using RNA transcripts as template. The HTBI set primed first-round TCR CDR3 RT-PCR. Each CDR3 protein is one row after TCRdb ran MiXCR on the multiplex PCR reads. This table holds 600,000 to 650,000 distinct CDR3 sequences, less than 25% found once. Material: blood. The receptors derive from a man aged 25-40 years with Graves' ophthalmopathy.

In this sample, this clonotype turned up many times. The chain is built from TRBV5-1 and TRBJ2-3, with D tentatively TRBD1 (5 bases). Germline V lookup: CDR1 SGHRS, CDR2 YFSETQ. The CDR3 is 13 residues long. V lost 4 bases and J 3 bases, leaving 9 bases between the germline ends. CDR3 in amino acids: CASSQQVTDTQYF. As DNA, the CDR3 is TGCGCCAGCAGCCAACAGGTTACAGATACGCAGTATTTT.

The chain links TRBV4-1 to TRBJ2-7, with D possibly being TRBD2 (6 bases). The CDR3 contains 14 residues. Trimming stripped 2 bases from V and 4 bases from J, with 12 bases between. Germline CDR1 is MGHRA and CDR2 is YSYEKL. DNA for the CDR3: TGCGCCAGCAGCCAACAGCGGGTGGGTTACGAGCAGTACTTC. Amino acids: CASSQQRVGYEQYF.

The chain employs TRBV28 and TRBJ2-7; no clear D gene. The CDR3 covers 11 residues. With 6 bases removed from V and 11 bases from J, the gap between germline ends came to 14 bases. CDR1 and CDR2 (germline): MDHEN, SYDVKM. This CDR3 reads CASSPGPEKYF. The CDR3 DNA follows: TGTGCCAGCAGCCCCGGACCGGAGAAGTACTTC.

V and J are TRBV29-1 and TRBJ2-7; TRBD1 or TRBD2 may be the D gene (7 bases each). CDR3 length: 16 amino acids. Germline assignment: CDR1 SQVTM and CDR2 ANQGSEA. Trimming cost V 0 bases and J 2 bases, with 17 bases left between them. CDR3 loop: CSVEDYRPGGAYEQYF. The CDR3, as DNA: TGCAGCGTTGAAGATTATCGGCCAGGGGGGGCCTACGAGCAGTACTTC.

The chain uses TRBV11-1 and TRBJ2-5; D possibly corresponds to TRBD2 (5 bases). Trimming stripped 6 bases from V and 12 bases from J, with 14 bases between. CDR1 and CDR2 from the germline V gene are SGHAT and FQDESV (reference sequence). This CDR3 contains 11 residues. The CDR3 DNA follows: TGTGCCAGCAGTCAAGGAACCGGGGAGTACTTC. Its translation: CASSQGTGEYF.

This clonotype was picked up many times. V gene TRBV20-1 combines with J gene TRBJ2-1, with 9 bases that match TRBD2. The V and J ends lost 5 bases and 0 bases, in that order; junction bases with no gene match: 11. Germline CDR1 and CDR2: DFQATT and SNEGSKA (reference sequence). There are 17 residues in the CDR3. CDR3 loop: CSAPTRAGGSSYNEQFF. In nucleotides, the CDR3 is TGCAGTGCTCCGACGAGGGCGGGAGGGAGCTCCTACAATGAGCAGTTCTTC.

This chain joins TRBV7-9 and TRBJ2-1; possible D gene TRBD1, 5 bases. In germline, CDR1 is SEHNR, CDR2 FQNEAQ (reference sequence). Trimming removed 4 bases at V and 0 bases at J, with 28 bases between. This CDR3 has 21 residues. The DNA for the CDR3 is TGTGCCAGCAGCTCCACTTACAGGACGCCGAATACATCAAGCTCCTACAATGAGCAGTTCTTC. Its protein product is CASSSTYRTPNTSSSYNEQFF.

The rearrangement uses TRBV4-1 and TRBJ2-5; TRBD2 matches at 11 bases. Trimming took 2 bases from V and 1 from J; bases not matched to a gene: 12. Germline V lookup: CDR1 MGHRA, CDR2 YSYEKL. The CDR3 runs to 19 residues. The CDR3 nucleotides are TGCGCCAGCAGCCAAATTGAGACTAGCGGGATAAACGGCCAAGAGACCCAGTACTTC. Protein product: CASSQIETSGINGQETQYF.

This clonotype appeared many times. The V and J genes are TRBV12-3 or TRBV12-4 and TRBJ1-5; no reliable D call. Trimming shortened V by 3 bases and J by 0 bases, and 15 bases separated the two germline ends. This CDR3 spans 17 amino acids. CDR3: CASSLEQAVYSNQPQHF. The CDR3 DNA reads as TGTGCCAGCAGTTTGGAGCAGGCGGTCTATAGCAATCAGCCCCAGCATTTT.

The chain couples TRBV9 to TRBJ2-3; D call uncertain. Trimming stripped 0 bases from V and 2 bases from J, with 7 bases between. In germline, CDR1 is SGDLS, CDR2 YYNGEE. This CDR3 spans 14 amino acids. CDR3 in amino acids: CASSVVPVTDTQYF. The CDR3 nucleotides read TGTGCCAGCAGCGTAGTACCAGTCACAGATACGCAGTATTTT. Based on the CDR3 plus reference TRBV9 and TRBJ2-3, the full variable domain is DSGVTQTPKHLITATGQRVTLRCSPRSGDLSVYWYQQSLDQGLQFLIQYYNGEERAKGNILERFSAQQFPDLHSELNLSSLELGDSALYFCASSVVPVTDTQYFGPGTRLTVL.

This clonotype was detected many times. The chain links TRBV2 to TRBJ2-1, with 10 bases identical to TRBD2. Per the germline V gene, CDR1 is SNHLY and CDR2 is FYNNEI. Trimming cost V 7 bases and J 4 bases; bases outside gene matches: 13. The CDR3 is 17 residues long. The CDR3, as DNA: TGTGCCAGCACCGCAGCGGGAGGGCCCCGTTATTACAATGAGCAGTTCTTC. This encodes CASTAAGGPRYYNEQFF. The complete variable domain, with remaining parts taken from reference TRBV2 and TRBJ2-1, reads EPEVTQTPSHQVTQMGQEVILRCVPISNHLYFYWYRQILGQKVEFLVSFYNNEISEKSEIFDDQFSVERPDGSNFTLKIRSTKLEDSAMYFCASTAAGGPRYYNEQFFGPGTRLTVL.

V and J are TRBV7-3 and TRBJ2-6, with D unresolved. Germline-derived CDR1 and CDR2 are SGHTA and FQGTGA. Deletions cut 4 bases from V and 3 bases from J, with 4 bases between. The CDR3 length is 13 residues. CDR3 sequence: CASSSGGANVLTF. The CDR3 bases are TGTGCCAGCAGCTCAGGTGGGGCCAACGTCCTGACTTTC.

This clonotype has just a few counts. The chain couples TRBV14 to TRBJ2-1; D uncertain. Per germline, CDR1 SGHDN and CDR2 FVKESK. This CDR3 region has 11 residues. Trimming left V 1 base short and J 10 bases short, with 5 bases between. The DNA of the CDR3 is TGTGCCAGCAGCCAAGTCGCCGAGCAGTTCTTC. Translated: CASSQVAEQFF.

This clonotype has a count of ten or more. V and J are TRBV12-3 or TRBV12-4 and TRBJ1-1; D is possibly TRBD1 (5 bases). The CDR3 has 13 residues. Deletions cut 6 bases from V and 2 bases from J, with 10 bases between. The CDR3 loop is CASSLQVNTEAFF. The DNA of the CDR3 is TGTGCCAGCAGCTTACAGGTAAACACTGAAGCTTTCTTT.

This clonotype was found many times. The chain couples TRBV20-1 to TRBJ1-1; 8 bases fit TRBD1. The V segment lost 6 bases and the J segment 0 bases; nucleotides outside the gene matches: 3. The CDR3 totals 13 residues. Germline CDR1 is DFQATT and CDR2 is SNEGSKA (reference sequence). The DNA of the CDR3 is TGCAGTGCCAGACAGGGGATGAACACTGAAGCTTTCTTT. Its translation: CSARQGMNTEAFF.

The CDR3 region is CASSLGADEAFF. The CDR3 nucleotides are TGTGCCAGCAGCTTAGGGGCCGACGAAGCTTTCTTT. The chain couples TRBV7-9 to TRBJ1-1; D uncertain. This CDR3 has 12 amino acids. Germline V gene data show CDR1 as SEHNR and CDR2 as FQNEAQ (reference sequence). Trimming pared 1 base from V and 8 bases from J, leaving 8 bases between. Supplemented by reference TRBV7-9 and TRBJ1-1, the full variable domain reads DTGVSQNPRHKITKRGQNVTFRCDPISEHNRLYWYRQTLGQGPEFLTYFQNEAQLEKSRLLSDRFSAERPKGSFSTLEIQRTEQGDSAMYLCASSLGADEAFFGQGTRLTVV.

This clonotype was recorded many times. The chain carries TRBV28 and TRBJ2-7, with 9 bases aligning to TRBD1. CDR3 length equals 18 residues. Germline CDR1 is MDHEN and CDR2 is SYDVKM. J gave up 3 bases and V 1 base, and 13 bases lay outside the gene matches. CDR3 DNA sequence: TGTGCCAGCAGTTTATTGGGGGACAGGGCCATTCCCCTCTACGAGCAGTACTTC. This translates into CASSLLGDRAIPLYEQYF.

CDR3 nucleotide sequence: TGCGCCAGCAGCCCAGGACTAGCGGGATCTTACTACGAGCAGTACTTC. This codes for CASSPGLAGSYYEQYF. V gene TRBV5-1 combines with J gene TRBJ2-7; 12 bases align to TRBD2. This CDR3 has 16 residues. The J segment lost 3 bases and the V segment lost 4 bases, leaving 8 bases of the junction unmatched. CDR1 SGHRS and CDR2 YFSETQ come from the germline V gene.

V usage is TRBV2 and J usage is TRBJ1-4; D remains ambiguous. V lost 1 base to trimming and J lost 12 bases, with 9 bases between them. The CDR3 consists of 12 residues. The germline V gene encodes CDR1 SNHLY and CDR2 FYNNEI. The CDR3 DNA is TGTGCCAGCAGTGAAGAGAAGGAAGAACTGTTTTTT. Translating it yields CASSEEKEELFF.

In this sample, this clonotype turned up many times. The chain is built from TRBV6-1 and TRBJ2-1; a weak D match, TRBD1 (5 bases). V was clipped by 4 bases and J by 2 bases, with 12 bases between them. Per the germline V gene, CDR1 is MNHNS and CDR2 is SASEGT. The CDR3 spans 15 residues. CDR3 sequence (DNA): TGTGCCAGCAGTGGATTTTGGGGCGCCTACAATGAGCAGTTCTTC. Protein sequence: CASSGFWGAYNEQFF.

This clonotype came up a few times. V gene TRBV15 combines with J gene TRBJ2-1, with D possibly TRBD2 on 6 matching bases. This CDR3 has 16 residues. From germline, CDR1 is LNHNV and CDR2 YYDKDF (reference sequence). V shed 3 bases and J shed 2 bases, with 14 bases lying between them. The CDR3 region has the DNA TGTGCCACCAGCAGCCTCCGGGACTCCCCCTACAATGAGCAGTTCTTC. This encodes CATSSLRDSPYNEQFF.

This clonotype was counted only a few times. The chain combines TRBV2 with TRBJ1-2; D is uncertain. This CDR3 comprises 12 residues. Germline V gene sequence: CDR1 SNHLY, CDR2 FYNNEI. V lost 4 bases, J lost 7 bases, and 10 bases lay in between. CDR3 protein: CASSVEGFGYTF. CDR3 sequence (DNA): TGTGCCAGCAGTGTGGAAGGGTTTGGCTACACCTTC.

This chain uses TRBV10-3 with TRBJ2-6; D ambiguous. Germline CDR1 ENHRY, CDR2 SYGVKD. With 10 bases removed from V and 3 bases from J, the gap between germline ends came to 16 bases. This CDR3 has 15 residues. The chain's CDR3 is CASALFGGGANVLTF. Written as DNA, the CDR3 is TGTGCCAGCGCTTTATTCGGCGGTGGGGCCAACGTCCTGACTTTC.

This clonotype was detected ten times or more. The chain is built from TRBV7-9 and TRBJ2-7; tentative D call: TRBD1 (5 bases). This CDR3 comprises 14 residues. Germline V gene data show CDR1 as SEHNR and CDR2 as FQNEAQ (reference sequence). Trimming took 5 bases from V and 0 from J, leaving 11 bases between them. CDR3 in amino acids: CASSQSRDSYEQYF. The DNA for the CDR3 is TGTGCCAGCAGCCAGTCCAGGGACTCCTACGAGCAGTACTTC.